The present entry profiles one TCR beta chain with its context. Library preparation (for TCRbeta) was performed with unique molecular identifiers. TCRdb re-called the PCR reads with MiXCR, one entry per CDR3 protein. The repertoire holds about 540,000 distinct CDR3 sequences, with approximately 20% as singletons. V was shortened by 3 bases and J by 0 bases, with 21 bases between the two germline ends. Germline values: CDR1 DFQATT, CDR2 SNEGSKA (reference sequence). The CDR3 spans 17 residues. This sample was taken from a study of T-cell reconstitution after alpha-beta-depleted transplantation in children.

The chain employs TRBV20-1 and TRBJ2-7; no firm D call. This receptor was identified in a human donor who donated a stem cell graft to a child with acute lymphoblastic leukemia. The material sequenced was PBMCs from the stem cell graft donor, taken from the stem cell graft. The CDR3 loop is CSASRPEPHRNSYEQYF. The CDR3 region has the DNA TGCAGTGCTAGCAGGCCTGAGCCGCACCGAAACTCCTACGAGCAGTACTTC.